The clone carrying this TCR beta chain was found a few times. Its antigen is undetermined. This record comes from a study of T-cell memory formation after mild COVID-19. General study findings and limits: Contracting clones, day 15 to 85, had balanced CD4/CD8, and later expanders favored CD4+.

The length of the CDR3 is 14 residues. Trimming took off 5 bases at V and 9 bases at J, with 17 bases between the two ends. Germline V gene data show CDR1 as SGHTA and CDR2 as FQGNSA. MiXCR was run by TCRdb on the 5' RACE reads, yielding one entry per CDR3 protein. The sample records over 300,000 distinct CDR3 sequences, 20% to 25% being singletons. Sequenced sample: PBMCs or a T cell subset sorted from them (not recorded which). V is TRBV7-2 and J is TRBJ2-4, with D possibly being TRBD1 or TRBD2 (7 bases each). The receptor comes from a man younger than 35 who had mild COVID-19 (a few samples of this study predate the infection). Cell type and time point are not known. The CDR3 nucleotides read TGTGCCAGCAGCAAAACATTCAGGGGGGGCATTCAGTACTTC. Translated, it gives CASSKTFRGGIQYF.